The 25 T cell receptor beta chains below come from one sample, sequenced in a study of control samples from healthy donors and cancer patients. Assay: immunoSEQ multiplex PCR; the TCRdb copy retains only in-frame clones and omits some. The sample includes about 120,000 clones, just over 90% of them seen just once. The sample comprised blood. The receptors derive from a woman aged 18-29 years in good health.

The chain carries TRBV24-1 and TRBJ2-3; no reliable D call. The CDR3 sequence is 11 residues long. Germline V gives CDR1 KGHDR, CDR2 SFDVKD. V lost 5 bases and J 3 bases, leaving 2 bases between the germline ends. CDR3 region: CATSATDTQYF. The CDR3 DNA reads TGTGCCACCAGTGCAACAGATACGCAGTATTTT.

This clone has just a few counts. The chain recombines TRBV10-3 with TRBJ1-6; D is undetermined. The length of the CDR3 is 18 residues. V was clipped by 8 bases and J by 0 bases, with 20 bases between them. The germline gives CDR1 ENHRY, CDR2 SYGVKD. CDR3 nucleotides: TGTGCCATCGGAGACCCCTATGGGAGACGCTCCTATAATTCACCCCTCCACTTT. It yields the protein CAIGDPYGRRSYNSPLHF.

This sequence joins TRBV5-1 and TRBJ2-1; a possible D gene is TRBD2 (7 bases). In germline, CDR1 is SGHRS, CDR2 YFSETQ. The V gene lost 0 bases and the J gene lost 5 bases, with 15 bases spanning the gap. The CDR3 covers 16 residues. CDR3 residues: CASSLAGGGLNNEQFF. The DNA of the CDR3 is TGCGCCAGCAGCTTGGCCGGCGGGGGCCTGAACAATGAGCAGTTCTTC.

The chain employs TRBV7-7 and TRBJ2-5; the match to TRBD2 covers 9 bases. Trimming took 5 bases from V and 1 from J; bases not matched to a gene: 11. The germline CDR1 and CDR2 sequences are SSHAT and FNYEAQ (reference sequence). This CDR3 spans 17 amino acids. DNA of the CDR3: TGTGCCAGCAGCACAATGCGAGCGGGGGGACGCCAAGAGACCCAGTACTTC. The encoded protein is CASSTMRAGGRQETQYF.

The chain uses TRBV28 and TRBJ2-2; the match to TRBD1 covers 11 bases. Unmatched junction bases numbered 16, after V lost 6 bases and J lost 10 bases. The CDR3 totals 17 residues. The germline V gene encodes CDR1 MDHEN and CDR2 SYDVKM. The chain's CDR3 is CASRSRDRGSLFEELFF. As DNA, the CDR3 is TGTGCCAGCAGAAGTCGGGACAGGGGGTCTCTCTTCGAGGAGCTGTTTTTT.

This chain uses TRBV12-3 or TRBV12-4 with TRBJ1-4; D uncertain. CDR3 length: 11 residues. CDR3 sequence reads: CAVRVWEKLFF. CDR3 DNA: TGTGCAGTAAGGGTCTGGGAAAAACTGTTTTTT.

This rearrangement joins TRBV7-3 to TRBJ2-3, with TRBD2 identical over 9 bases. The ends lost 5 bases at V and 5 bases at J; junction bases unmatched: 11. Germline V gene sequence: CDR1 SGHTA, CDR2 FQGTGA. CDR3 length: 16 amino acids. CDR3 residues: CASSTLAGVSGDTQYF. The CDR3 region has the DNA TGTGCCAGCAGCACCTTAGCGGGAGTGTCAGGAGATACGCAGTATTTT.

V gene TRBV7-9 combines with J gene TRBJ2-4; 10 bases map to TRBD2. The CDR3 is made up of 17 amino acids. Germline V lookup: CDR1 SEHNR, CDR2 FQNEAQ (reference sequence). Trimming at V came to 5 bases and at J to 6 bases, leaving 13 bases not matched to a gene. The CDR3: CASSPAAAGGPGNIQYF. The CDR3 bases are TGTGCCAGCAGCCCAGCGGCAGCGGGAGGGCCGGGAAACATTCAGTACTTC.

The chain uses TRBV6-2 or TRBV6-3 and TRBJ1-1; D ambiguous. The CDR3 consists of 13 residues. The ends were cut back, 2 bases at V and 3 bases at J, with 7 bases in the middle. The germline V gene has CDR1 MNHEY and CDR2 SVGEGT. This chain's CDR3 is CASSYRAYTEAFF. CDR3 bases: TGTGCCAGCAGTTACCGGGCCTACACTGAAGCTTTCTTT.

The rearrangement links TRBV9 to TRBJ2-3; perhaps TRBD1 as D (9 bases). The ends were cut back, 4 bases at V and 3 bases at J, with 27 bases in the middle. Germline CDR1 SGDLS, CDR2 YYNGEE. This CDR3 comprises 19 residues. CDR3: CASSSSPPGRDRVTDTQYF. The CDR3 region has the DNA TGTGCCAGCAGCTCTAGCCCACCCGGGAGGGACAGGGTTACAGATACGCAGTATTTT.

J is TRBJ2-5 and V is TRBV3-1 (or the pseudogene TRBV3-2); D not certain. This CDR3 comprises 12 residues. The germline gives CDR1 LGHDT, CDR2 YNNKEL (reference sequence). Trimming cost V 0 bases and J 4 bases, with 3 bases left between them. CDR3 sequence (DNA): TGTGCCAGCAGCCAAGATGGAGAGACCCAGTACTTC. Protein product: CASSQDGETQYF.

The V gene is TRBV5-8, the J gene TRBJ2-2, with D uncertain. The germline V and J ends were trimmed by 2 bases and 5 bases, with 1 base remaining between them. Per germline, CDR1 SGHTS and CDR2 YDEGEE. The CDR3 runs to 11 residues. CDR3 in DNA: TGTGCCAGCAGCTTTACCGGGGAGCTGTTTTTT. Translated: CASSFTGELFF.

The J gene is TRBJ2-4, the V gene TRBV4-3, with D possibly TRBD1 on 5 matching bases. This CDR3 has 15 residues. V was trimmed by 0 bases and J by 0 bases, leaving 6 bases between them. From germline, CDR1 is LGHNA and CDR2 YSLEER. The chain's CDR3 is CASSQERGAKNIQYF. As DNA, the CDR3 is TGCGCCAGCAGCCAAGAAAGGGGAGCCAAAAACATTCAGTACTTC.

The chain joins TRBV7-8 to TRBJ2-1, with TRBD2 matching 10 bases. The CDR3 spans 14 residues. Germline V gene sequence: CDR1 SGHVS, CDR2 FQNEAQ. V was pared by 1 base and J by 7 bases, with 1 base of the junction left unmatched. The CDR3 reads CASSLGAGGNEQFF. In DNA, the CDR3 is TGTGCCAGCAGCTTAGGAGCGGGGGGGAATGAGCAGTTCTTC.

V gene TRBV3-1 (or the pseudogene TRBV3-2) combines with J gene TRBJ2-1, with 7 bases aligning to TRBD2. The CDR3 sequence is 17 residues long. Germline-derived CDR1 and CDR2 are LGHDT and YNNKEL (reference sequence). The ends lost 0 bases at V and 4 bases at J; junction bases unmatched: 9. DNA for the CDR3: TGTGCCAGCAGCCAAGATGGTCTTAGCGGGCCATACAATGAGCAGTTCTTC. Its translation: CASSQDGLSGPYNEQFF.

This chain uses TRBV3-1 (or the pseudogene TRBV3-2) with TRBJ1-1; 8 bases fit TRBD1. With 0 bases clipped from V and 7 bases from J, the junction kept 4 bases outside the gene matches. Per the germline V gene, CDR1 is LGHDT and CDR2 is YNNKEL (reference sequence). The CDR3 extends over 14 amino acids. In nucleotides, the CDR3 is TGTGCCAGCAGCCAAGACAGGGGGCGAGGTGAAGCTTTCTTT. This translates into CASSQDRGRGEAFF.

The CDR3 sequence is CASSLNLALSYEQYF. The CDR3 DNA sequence: TGTGCCAGCAGCTTAAATCTAGCCTTATCCTACGAGCAGTACTTC. The rearrangement uses TRBV11-2 and TRBJ2-7; maybe TRBD2 (5 bases). This CDR3 is 15 amino acids long. Germline CDR1 is SGHAT and CDR2 is FQNNGV. V lost 2 bases, J lost 1 base, and 12 bases lay in between.

The chain employs TRBV7-2 and TRBJ2-3, with 7 bases aligning to TRBD2. The germline V gene encodes CDR1 SGHTA and CDR2 FQGNSA. Trimming at V came to 7 bases and at J to 6 bases, leaving 13 bases not matched to a gene. The CDR3 extends over 15 amino acids. CDR3: CASTPVGGSRDTQYF. The CDR3 nucleotides read TGTGCCAGCACCCCCGTGGGCGGGAGCAGGGATACGCAGTATTTT.

The chain is built from TRBV5-8 and TRBJ2-2; maybe TRBD1 (5 bases). The germline gives CDR1 SGHTS, CDR2 YDEGEE. The CDR3 runs 15 residues. Trimming removed 0 bases from V and 2 bases from J, with 8 bases in between. CDR3: CASSLVQGNTGELFF. The CDR3 coding sequence is TGTGCCAGCAGCTTGGTTCAGGGTAACACCGGGGAGCTGTTTTTT.

This chain uses TRBV9 with TRBJ2-5, with a possible D match to TRBD2 (7 bases). Trimming took off 6 bases at V and 5 bases at J, with 11 bases between the two ends. This CDR3 spans 12 amino acids. Germline V lookup: CDR1 SGDLS, CDR2 YYNGEE. The CDR3 is CASMRGRETQYF. In nucleotides, the CDR3 is TGTGCCAGCATGCGGGGGCGGGAGACCCAGTACTTC.

The V call is TRBV5-1, the J call TRBJ1-4; D ambiguous. There are 15 residues in the CDR3. With 0 bases removed from V and 3 bases from J, the gap between germline ends came to 9 bases. CDR1 is SGHRS, CDR2 YFSETQ, per germline. CDR3 sequence: CASSLDTTSNEKLFF. The CDR3 DNA sequence: TGCGCCAGCAGCTTGGACACCACATCTAATGAAAAACTGTTTTTT.

The chain uses TRBV7-9 and TRBJ2-2; D gene ambiguous. This CDR3 spans 14 amino acids. Trimming pared 1 base from V and 5 bases from J, leaving 8 bases between. Germline CDR1 reads SEHNR; CDR2 reads FQNEAQ (reference sequence). CDR3 loop: CASSLVGLTGELFF. The CDR3 DNA follows: TGTGCCAGCAGCTTAGTGGGATTGACCGGGGAGCTGTTTTTT.

The chain joins TRBV6-5 to TRBJ2-5, with a weak D call TRBD1 (6 bases). Germline V gene sequence: CDR1 MNHEY, CDR2 SVGAGI. The CDR3 covers 12 residues. Trimming shortened V by 9 bases and J by 4 bases, and 12 bases separated the two germline ends. CDR3 coding DNA: TGTGCCAGTACAGGGCCTGGAGAGACCCAGTACTTC. This encodes CASTGPGETQYF.

The chain uses TRBV4-1 and TRBJ2-1, with 12 bases that match TRBD2. The length of the CDR3 is 18 residues. V shed 2 bases and J 0 bases; nucleotides not matched to a gene: 5. Per germline, CDR1 MGHRA and CDR2 YSYEKL. The CDR3 DNA reads TGCGCCAGCAGCCAATCAGCGACTAGCGGGAGCTCCTACAATGAGCAGTTCTTC. It translates to CASSQSATSGSSYNEQFF.

V and J are TRBV24-1 and TRBJ2-1; 11 nucleotides align to TRBD2. Germline assignment: CDR1 KGHDR and CDR2 SFDVKD. The junction had 26 bases not matched to a gene; V was cut back by 5 bases and J by 0 bases. The CDR3 spans 24 residues. CDR3 DNA: TGTGCCACCAGTGGGAGTATTGACAGGGAAAGTTTAGCGGGAGGGCCAAGCTCCTACAATGAGCAGTTCTTC. It encodes CATSGSIDRESLAGGPSSYNEQFF.